Listed below are T cell receptor beta chains from one sample, sequenced in a study of shared clonotypes between healthy human individuals. TCRdb keeps only in-frame clones here, not all; method: immunoSEQ multiplex PCR. The sample shows some 1,600,000 clones, 98% of them seen only once. Input material: naive CD4+ T cells sorted from blood. The receptors derive from a man aged 25 to 40 in good health. CDR3s include the opening cysteine and the closing phenylalanine or tryptophan. D genes are given only for firm matches. Where a row states a size, it is once, few, many or the class of an expanded clone; other rows omit it.

V gene	J gene	D gene	clone size	CDR3 protein	CDR3 DNA
TRBV2	TRBJ2-2	TRBD2	-	CAIHPGLAGPAGELFF	TGTGCCATCCATCCGGGACTAGCGGGCCCAGCGGGGGAGCTGTTTTTT
TRBV6-1	TRBJ2-6	TRBD1	-	CASSARGQDSGANVLTF	TGTGCCAGCAGTGCCAGGGGGCAGGACTCTGGGGCCAACGTCCTGACTTTC
TRBV9	TRBJ1-1	-	-	CASSVSGRNTEAFF	TGTGCCAGCAGCGTTTCGGGTAGGAACACTGAAGCTTTCTTT
TRBV27	TRBJ2-4	-	-	CASSSGRVKNIQYF	TGTGCCAGCAGTTCAGGGCGCGTCAAAAACATTCAGTACTTC
TRBV5-5	TRBJ2-2	-	-	CASSLLGGNTGELFF	TGTGCCAGCAGCTTGTTGGGCGGGAACACCGGGGAGCTGTTTTTT
TRBV15	TRBJ1-2	-	-	CATSRQGYYGYTF	TGTGCCACCAGCAGACAGGGATACTATGGCTACACCTTC
TRBV5-1	TRBJ1-1	TRBD1	once	CASSIDRANTEAFF	TGCGCCAGCAGCATAGACAGGGCGAACACTGAAGCTTTCTTT
TRBV10-3	TRBJ1-4	TRBD1	-	CAISGQGAGEKLFF	TGTGCCATCAGTGGACAGGGGGCCGGTGAAAAACTGTTTTTT
TRBV29-1	TRBJ2-7	-	-	CSVATGTYEQYF	TGCAGCGTTGCCACAGGGACCTACGAGCAGTACTTC
TRBV5-1	TRBJ2-1	TRBD2	-	CASSSLAGGNLKSYNEQFF	TGCGCCAGCAGCTCCCTAGCGGGAGGCAACCTCAAATCCTACAATGAGCAGTTCTTC
TRBV7-6	TRBJ2-1	TRBD2	few	CASSLVASGSGEQFF	TGTGCCAGCAGCTTAGTCGCTAGCGGGAGTGGGGAGCAGTTCTTC
TRBV14	TRBJ2-1	TRBD2	-	CASSQEFWGTTYNEQFF	TGTGCCAGCAGCCAAGAGTTCTGGGGGACTACCTACAATGAGCAGTTCTTC
TRBV28	TRBJ2-3	-	-	CASSPRRLGGPTDTQYF	TGTGCCAGCAGTCCCCGACGGCTGGGGGGCCCCACAGATACGCAGTATTTT
TRBV6-4	TRBJ2-2	-	-	CASSATPNTGELFF	TGTGCCAGCAGTGCGACGCCGAACACCGGGGAGCTGTTTTTT
TRBV7-7	TRBJ2-1	TRBD2	-	CASSLSGSSHNEQFF	TGTGCCAGCAGTTTAAGCGGGAGCTCCCACAATGAGCAGTTCTTC
TRBV28	TRBJ2-1	-	-	CASSKRGAPNEQFF	TGTGCCAGCAGTAAGAGGGGAGCCCCCAATGAGCAGTTCTTC
TRBV5-4	TRBJ2-1	-	-	CASSPPGTTYNEQFF	TGTGCCAGCAGCCCACCCGGGACAACCTACAATGAGCAGTTCTTC
TRBV5-4	TRBJ1-1	-	-	CASSSPGGQGTEAFF	TGTGCCAGCAGCTCGCCGGGGGGCCAAGGCACTGAAGCTTTCTTT
TRBV7-2	TRBJ2-1	TRBD2	-	CASSSTSGRKDEQFF	TGTGCCAGCAGCTCGACTAGCGGGAGAAAGGATGAGCAGTTCTTC
TRBV4-3	TRBJ2-1	-	-	CASSQGFHNEQFF	TGCGCCAGCAGCCAAGGTTTTCACAATGAGCAGTTCTTC
TRBV7-3	TRBJ2-1	TRBD2	-	CASSLRLAGLGGEQFF	TGTGCCAGCAGCTTGCGACTAGCGGGACTCGGGGGTGAGCAGTTCTTC
TRBV5-1	TRBJ2-7	TRBD1	-	CASSSRQGSLEQYF	TGCGCCAGCAGCTCCCGACAGGGGTCTCTCGAGCAGTACTTC
TRBV5-1	TRBJ2-7	-	-	CASTQSLGAYEQYF	TGCGCCAGCACTCAGTCCCTTGGGGCCTACGAGCAGTACTTC
TRBV28	TRBJ2-1	-	-	CASSPDHKGQREQFF	TGTGCCAGCAGTCCTGACCATAAGGGCCAACGAGAGCAGTTCTTC
TRBV19	TRBJ2-1	TRBD2	once	CASRLAEAYNEQFF	TGTGCCAGTCGACTAGCGGAAGCCTACAATGAGCAGTTCTTC
TRBV19	TRBJ2-1	-	-	CASSIGSWFNEQFF	TGTGCCAGTAGTATCGGGAGCTGGTTCAATGAGCAGTTCTTC
TRBV7-2	TRBJ1-5	-	-	CASRQPGDQPQHF	TGTGCCAGCAGACAGCCAGGAGATCAGCCCCAGCATTTT
TRBV11-3	TRBJ2-7	-	-	CASSFVSGTLFYEQYF	TGTGCCAGCAGCTTCGTGTCCGGGACACTTTTCTACGAGCAGTACTTC
TRBV7-9	TRBJ2-7	TRBD1	-	CASSLGGTGFYEQYF	TGTGCCAGCAGCTTAGGGGGGACAGGGTTCTACGAGCAGTACTTC
TRBV5-1	TRBJ2-5	-	-	CASSPSATQETQYF	TGCGCCAGCAGCCCGTCGGCCACACAAGAGACCCAGTACTTC
TRBV6-1	TRBJ2-5	-	-	CASSGDSWYQETQYF	TGTGCCAGCAGTGGCGACTCTTGGTACCAAGAGACCCAGTACTTC
TRBV5-1	TRBJ1-3	TRBD1	-	CASSLTPGGEDTIYF	TGCGCCAGCAGCCTTACTCCAGGGGGCGAAGACACCATATATTTT
TRBV29-1	TRBJ2-5	-	-	CSAALGRPETQYF	TGCAGCGCCGCACTAGGTAGGCCGGAGACCCAGTACTTC
TRBV5-6	TRBJ2-3	-	-	CASSLKGTDTQYF	TGTGCCAGCAGCTTAAAAGGCACAGATACGCAGTATTTT
TRBV9	TRBJ2-7	TRBD2	-	CASSRLAGDYEQYF	TGTGCCAGCAGCAGACTAGCGGGAGACTACGAGCAGTACTTC
TRBV7-9	TRBJ1-1	-	-	CASSKNSGNTEAFF	TGTGCCAGCAGCAAAAATTCAGGGAACACTGAAGCTTTCTTT
TRBV15	TRBJ2-7	TRBD1	-	CATSNGRLGQGVYEQYF	TGTGCCACCAGCAATGGCCGGCTCGGACAGGGGGTCTACGAGCAGTACTTC
TRBV27	TRBJ2-7	TRBD2	-	CASSRTSGNSYEQYF	TGTGCCAGCAGCAGGACTAGCGGTAACTCCTACGAGCAGTACTTC
TRBV5-1	TRBJ2-5	-	many	CASSLDQETQYF	TGCGCCAGCAGCTTGGACCAAGAGACCCAGTACTTC
TRBV19	TRBJ1-1	-	-	CASSIRGGGTEAFF	TGTGCCAGTAGTATCAGAGGGGGAGGAACTGAAGCTTTCTTT
TRBV7-8	TRBJ1-5	TRBD1	-	CASSYLLDRENQPQHF	TGTGCCAGCAGCTACTTGTTGGACAGGGAAAATCAGCCCCAGCATTTT
TRBV9	TRBJ1-2	-	-	CASSAFVPLENYGYTF	TGTGCCAGCAGCGCGTTCGTTCCTCTCGAGAACTATGGCTACACCTTC
TRBV19	TRBJ1-1	-	-	CASSIRTAQTTEAFF	TGTGCCAGTAGTATCCGGACAGCACAGACCACTGAAGCTTTCTTT
TRBV6-1	TRBJ2-7	-	-	CASSVGNEQYF	TGTGCCAGCAGTGTGGGCAACGAGCAGTACTTC
TRBV18	TRBJ2-1	-	-	CASSPQVGTYNEQFF	TGTGCCAGCTCACCACAGGTGGGGACCTACAATGAGCAGTTCTTC
TRBV18	TRBJ2-1	-	-	CASSPPQRSSYNEQFF	TGTGCCAGCTCACCACCACAGCGGAGCTCCTACAATGAGCAGTTCTTC
TRBV29-1	TRBJ2-3	TRBD1	-	CSAAAGTGAYTQYF	TGCAGCGCAGCTGCCGGTACAGGGGCATATACGCAGTATTTT
TRBV19	TRBJ2-1	-	-	CASSSGLSSYNEQFF	TGTGCCAGTAGTAGCGGTCTCAGCTCCTACAATGAGCAGTTCTTC
TRBV5-6	TRBJ2-7	TRBD2	-	CASRPTPGLAASEQYF	TGTGCCAGCAGACCTACACCGGGACTAGCCGCCTCCGAGCAGTACTTC
TRBV11-2	TRBJ2-7	-	-	CASSSRRMTGFYEQYF	TGTGCCAGCAGCTCCCGTAGGATGACAGGTTTCTACGAGCAGTACTTC
TRBV6-1	TRBJ1-1	-	-	CASSRVGGAEAFF	TGTGCCAGCAGTAGGGTTGGGGGGGCTGAAGCTTTCTTT
TRBV11-2	TRBJ2-7	-	-	CASSPRGPSYEQYF	TGTGCCAGCAGCCCCCGAGGGCCATCCTACGAGCAGTACTTC
TRBV7-2	TRBJ2-3	TRBD2	-	CASSFASGRMTDTQYF	TGTGCCAGCAGCTTCGCTAGCGGGAGGATGACAGATACGCAGTATTTT
TRBV4-2	TRBJ2-1	-	once	CASSRLNEQFF	TGTGCCAGCAGCCGCCTTAATGAGCAGTTCTTC
TRBV2	TRBJ1-1	-	-	CASRRPLNTEAFF	TGTGCCAGCAGGAGACCCCTGAACACTGAAGCTTTCTTT
TRBV7-9	TRBJ2-7	-	once	CASTPSPRKPYEQYF	TGTGCCAGCACCCCCAGTCCCCGAAAGCCCTACGAGCAGTACTTC
TRBV28	TRBJ2-3	TRBD2	-	CATRGAGWTTDTQYF	TGTGCCACGCGGGGGGCAGGGTGGACCACAGATACGCAGTATTTT